These T cell receptor beta chains were read from a single sample in a study of T-cell memory formation after mild COVID-19. TCRdb independently ran MiXCR on the 5' RACE reads; one entry per CDR3 protein. The repertoire includes roughly 550,000 distinct CDR3 sequences, roughly 21% of them detected once, and 9.5% to 15% sits in the top ten. Source material: PBMCs or a T cell subset sorted from them (not recorded which). The receptor set was obtained from an adult woman who had mild COVID-19 (a few samples of this study predate the infection). Cell type and time point are not known. Both conserved end residues are part of each CDR3. The order of the fields is CDR3 protein, CDR3 DNA, J gene, D gene, clone size, V gene. A D gene is named only where the DNA matches it firmly. Clone size is shown for a subset of rows, as once, few, many or a class of expanded clone.

CDR3: CASSLKGVGETQYF; DNA: TGCGCCAGCAGCTTGAAAGGGGTGGGCGAGACCCAGTACTTC; J: TRBJ2-5; D: NA; size: many; V: TRBV5-1
CDR3: CASSSRVAHGELFF; DNA: TGTGCCAGCAGTTCCCGGGTGGCTCACGGGGAGCTGTTTTTT; J: TRBJ2-2; D: NA; size: few; V: TRBV27
CDR3: CASSQDKGGTTEAFF; DNA: TGCGCCAGCAGCCAAGATAAGGGAGGAACCACTGAAGCTTTCTTT; J: TRBJ1-1; D: NA; size: NA; V: TRBV4-1
CDR3: CASSPGGDLEQYF; DNA: TGTGCCAGCTCACCGGGGGGGGACCTCGAGCAGTACTTC; J: TRBJ2-7; D: TRBD2; size: few; V: TRBV18
CDR3: CASSNSGSASYEQYF; DNA: TGTGCCAGCAGCAATAGCGGGAGTGCCTCCTACGAGCAGTACTTC; J: TRBJ2-7; D: TRBD2; size: NA; V: TRBV9
CDR3: CASTSPGLPPIEQYF; DNA: TGTGCCAGTACTTCTCCGGGACTTCCCCCTATCGAGCAGTACTTC; J: TRBJ2-7; D: NA; size: NA; V: TRBV19
CDR3: CSVLVRNTEAFF; DNA: TGCAGCGTTCTGGTCCGGAACACTGAAGCTTTCTTT; J: TRBJ1-1; D: NA; size: few; V: TRBV29-1
CDR3: CASSYGFRDRKGEKLFF; DNA: TGCGCCAGCAGCTACGGTTTCAGGGACAGGAAAGGAGAAAAACTGTTTTTT; J: TRBJ1-4; D: TRBD1; size: few; V: TRBV4-1
CDR3: CASSPTGQTLRVQYF; DNA: TGTGCCAGCAGCCCTACGGGACAGACCCTACGAGTGCAGTACTTC; J: TRBJ2-7; D: TRBD1; size: NA; V: TRBV7-9
CDR3: CSAREQALVDYNEQFF; DNA: TGCAGTGCTAGAGAGCAGGCACTTGTCGACTACAATGAGCAGTTCTTC; J: TRBJ2-1; D: NA; size: NA; V: TRBV20-1
CDR3: CATSRVSGREAFF; DNA: TGTGCCACCAGCAGAGTGTCGGGTCGTGAAGCTTTCTTT; J: TRBJ1-1; D: NA; size: few; V: TRBV15
CDR3: CASSVALGLGGTKETQYF; DNA: TGTGCCAGCAGCGTAGCTCTCGGACTAGGGGGCACTAAGGAGACCCAGTACTTC; J: TRBJ2-5; D: NA; size: few; V: TRBV9
CDR3: CASSPRVAGSGNEQFF; DNA: TGTGCCAGCAGCCCCCGGGTAGCGGGATCGGGCAATGAGCAGTTCTTC; J: TRBJ2-1; D: TRBD2; size: few; V: TRBV11-3
CDR3: CASHGGTEAFF; DNA: TGTGCCAGCCACGGAGGCACTGAAGCTTTCTTT; J: TRBJ1-1; D: NA; size: NA; V: TRBV2
CDR3: CASSSTLPGLGSPLHF; DNA: TGTGCCAGCAGTTCGACCCTCCCGGGACTGGGTTCACCCCTCCACTTT; J: TRBJ1-6; D: NA; size: few; V: TRBV12-3/TRBV12-4
CDR3: CASSQDSAGNTDTQYF; DNA: TGCGCCAGCAGCCAAGATTCGGCAGGGAACACAGATACGCAGTATTTT; J: TRBJ2-3; D: NA; size: NA; V: TRBV4-3
CDR3: CSARKQSGYTF; DNA: TGCAGTGCTAGAAAACAGTCGGGCTACACCTTC; J: TRBJ1-2; D: NA; size: NA; V: TRBV20-1
CDR3: CASSSGGPKTTDTQYF; DNA: TGTGCCAGCAGTTCTGGGGGGCCTAAAACCACAGATACGCAGTATTTT; J: TRBJ2-3; D: NA; size: NA; V: TRBV12-3/TRBV12-4
CDR3: CASSEGGGANEQFF; DNA: TGTGCCAGCAGCGAAGGAGGGGGGGCTAATGAGCAGTTCTTC; J: TRBJ2-1; D: NA; size: few; V: TRBV6-4
CDR3: CASRPQGRANTGELFF; DNA: TGTGCCAGTAGACCCCAGGGGCGAGCGAACACCGGGGAGCTGTTTTTT; J: TRBJ2-2; D: NA; size: few; V: TRBV19
CDR3: CAIPTDQDSYEQYF; DNA: TGTGCCATTCCGACGGACCAAGATTCCTACGAGCAGTACTTC; J: TRBJ2-7; D: NA; size: few; V: TRBV7-9
CDR3: CASSFRVGGTEEKLFF; DNA: TGTGCCAGCAGCTTCAGGGTCGGAGGAACGGAAGAAAAACTGTTTTTT; J: TRBJ1-4; D: NA; size: few; V: TRBV7-8
CDR3: CASSLVVSGNTYNEQFF; DNA: TGCGCCAGCAGCTTGGTAGTTTCAGGGAACACGTACAATGAGCAGTTCTTC; J: TRBJ2-1; D: NA; size: few; V: TRBV5-1
CDR3: CASSLQTNTEAFF; DNA: TGTGCCAGCAGCTTGCAGACGAACACTGAAGCTTTCTTT; J: TRBJ1-1; D: NA; size: NA; V: TRBV5-5
CDR3: CASSYSIRESSYNEQFF; DNA: TGTGCCAGCAGTTACTCGATTCGGGAAAGCAGCTACAATGAGCAGTTCTTC; J: TRBJ2-1; D: NA; size: NA; V: TRBV6-2/TRBV6-3
CDR3: CASTHSGGGVGGYTF; DNA: TGTGCCAGCACCCACAGCGGGGGGGGCGTAGGTGGCTACACCTTC; J: TRBJ1-2; D: NA; size: NA; V: TRBV5-4
CDR3: CATSRGNTDTQYF; DNA: TGTGCCACCAGCAGAGGTAACACAGATACGCAGTATTTT; J: TRBJ2-3; D: NA; size: few; V: TRBV15
CDR3: CASSFPAAGGTGELFF; DNA: TGTGCCAGCAGCTTCCCCGCGGCGGGAGGCACCGGGGAGCTGTTTTTT; J: TRBJ2-2; D: TRBD2; size: few; V: TRBV7-6
CDR3: CASSYSSGANVLTF; DNA: TGTGCCAGCAGTTACTCCTCCGGGGCCAACGTCCTGACTTTC; J: TRBJ2-6; D: NA; size: many; V: TRBV6-2/TRBV6-3
CDR3: CASSLGPDGFDEKLFF; DNA: TGTGCCAGCAGCTTAGGTCCCGACGGGTTTGATGAAAAACTGTTTTTT; J: TRBJ1-4; D: NA; size: NA; V: TRBV7-6
CDR3: CASSLTNTDTQYF; DNA: TGTGCCAGCAGCTTAACCAACACAGATACGCAGTATTTT; J: TRBJ2-3; D: NA; size: few; V: TRBV11-2
CDR3: CASSSIGTGGYEQYF; DNA: TGTGCCAGCAGTTCCATTGGGACAGGGGGCTACGAGCAGTACTTC; J: TRBJ2-7; D: TRBD1; size: NA; V: TRBV12-3/TRBV12-4
CDR3: CSARDSGQGNTEAFF; DNA: TGCAGTGCTAGAGATTCGGGACAGGGAAACACTGAAGCTTTCTTT; J: TRBJ1-1; D: TRBD1; size: few; V: TRBV20-1
CDR3: CASSLGRGRVRRGYGYTF; DNA: TGTGCCAGCAGTTTAGGCCGGGGGAGGGTCAGACGGGGCTATGGCTACACCTTC; J: TRBJ1-2; D: NA; size: once; V: TRBV12-3/TRBV12-4
CDR3: CAISEAGQTTDTQYF; DNA: TGTGCCATCAGTGAGGCGGGACAGACCACAGATACGCAGTATTTT; J: TRBJ2-3; D: NA; size: NA; V: TRBV10-3
CDR3: CASSQGPTGEAFF; DNA: TGCGCCAGCAGCCAAGGACCTACAGGTGAAGCTTTCTTT; J: TRBJ1-1; D: NA; size: NA; V: TRBV4-1
CDR3: CASSSGGLKNSPLHF; DNA: TGTGCCAGCAGCAGTGGGGGACTGAAGAATTCACCCCTCCACTTT; J: TRBJ1-6; D: NA; size: NA; V: TRBV7-9
CDR3: CAWRAQGSSYGYTF; DNA: TGTGCCTGGAGAGCCCAGGGGTCTTCCTATGGCTACACCTTC; J: TRBJ1-2; D: NA; size: NA; V: TRBV30